These T cell receptor beta chains were read from a single sample in a study of OX40 agonist ivuxolimab in advanced cancers. Here immunoSEQ multiplex PCR was the method, and the copy in TCRdb shows in-frame clones only, minus some. The table has around 150,000 clones, 85% to 95% seen once. Sequencing was performed on CD4+ or CD8+ T cells sorted from blood, taken in a trial of the OX40 agonist ivuxolimab. These receptors were taken from an adult with an advanced solid tumor such as melanoma, head and neck, liver or kidney cancer. CDR3s include the opening cysteine and the closing phenylalanine or tryptophan. A D gene is named only where the DNA matches it firmly. Expanded clones are given a class, and other clones once, few, many or no size at all.

- - TRBJ1-1 TRBV19 TGTGCCAGTAGTATCCCTTTGACAGCTATCATGAACACTGAAGCTTTCTTT CASSIPLTAIMNTEAFF
- - TRBJ1-3 TRBV9 TGTGCCAGCAGTCCACAGGGATCCCCTGGAAACACCATATATTTT CASSPQGSPGNTIYF
- - TRBJ2-5 TRBV6-5 TGTGCCAGCAGTTACCGACCTGGGGGGGAGACCCAGTACTTC CASSYRPGGETQYF
- - TRBJ1-3 TRBV10-3 TGTGCCATCGTAGAACCGGTGGGCTCCGGAAACACCATATATTTT CAIVEPVGSGNTIYF
- TRBD1 TRBJ1-5 TRBV10-3 TGTGCCAGCAGCCGGGACAGGGGAAGAAGGCCCCAGCATTTT CASSRDRGRRPQHF
- TRBD1 TRBJ2-1 TRBV18 TGTGCCAGCTCACCACAATCGGGACAGACAAACAATGAGCAGTTCTTC CASSPQSGQTNNEQFF
- - TRBJ1-2 TRBV7-8 TGTGCCAGCAGCCCAGTAGGGGCCTGGTCTAACTATGGCTACACCTTC CASSPVGAWSNYGYTF
- - TRBJ1-5 TRBV6-1 TGTGCCAGCAGTGACCGAGTGTTTGGGGGGATATTTGGCAATCAGCCCCAGCATTTT CASSDRVFGGIFGNQPQHF
- - TRBJ2-5 TRBV5-1 TGCGCCAGCAGCGGGGGGGCCGCGCAAGAGACCCAGTACTTC CASSGGAAQETQYF
- TRBD1 TRBJ2-7 TRBV2 TGTGCCAGCAGGCAACAGGGGTCCTCCTACGAGCAGTACTTC CASRQQGSSYEQYF
- TRBD1 TRBJ2-7 TRBV2 TGTGCCAGCAGTGTAGGGGGCTCATACGAGCAGTACTTC CASSVGGSYEQYF
- - TRBJ2-1 TRBV18 TGTGCCAGCTCCCGAACAGAGGTCGCAGGGAGTGGCAATGAGCAGTTCTTC CASSRTEVAGSGNEQFF
- TRBD2 TRBJ2-1 TRBV5-4 TGTGCCAGCAGCTTGCCTAGCGGGAGACAGTTCTTC CASSLPSGRQFF
- - TRBJ1-2 TRBV20-1 TGCAGTGTTACAGGGATTATAGACTACACCTTC CSVTGIIDYTF
few TRBD1 TRBJ1-2 TRBV19 TGTGCCAGTAGCAGGACAGGGACTGGCTACACCTTC CASSRTGTGYTF
- - TRBJ1-4 TRBV6-4 TGTGCCAGCAGTCCCACCGGGCCGTCCGAAAAACTGTTTTTT CASSPTGPSEKLFF
- - TRBJ1-2 TRBV5-6 TGTGCCAGCAGCTTGGGGTTCAATGGCTACACCTTC CASSLGFNGYTF
- TRBD1 TRBJ1-1 TRBV28 TGTGCCAGCAGACCACCGGGACAGGGAAACACTGAAGCTTTCTTT CASRPPGQGNTEAFF
- - TRBJ1-5 TRBV7-2 TGTGCCAGCAGCTTAGGATTTGGGACCCCATATCAGCCCCAGCATTTT CASSLGFGTPYQPQHF
- - TRBJ1-4 TRBV4-3 TGCGCCAGCAGCCAAGGTTCAGATCCAACTAATGAAAAACTGTTTTTT CASSQGSDPTNEKLFF
- TRBD1 TRBJ2-7 TRBV7-2 TGTGCCAGCGGACGGGACAGGTACGCCTACGAGCAGTACTTC CASGRDRYAYEQYF
- TRBD1 TRBJ1-1 TRBV7-8 TGTGCCAGCAGCTGGGACAGGGGAGTCGCTGAAGCTTTCTTT CASSWDRGVAEAFF
- TRBD1 TRBJ2-2 TRBV2 TGTGCCAGCAGGGACAGGGCCGTCGGGGAGCTGTTTTTT CASRDRAVGELFF
- TRBD2 TRBJ2-2 TRBV4-1 TGCGCCAGCAGCTGGGAGGGGTCCGCCGGGGAGCTGTTTTTT CASSWEGSAGELFF
- - TRBJ1-5 TRBV28 TGTGCCAGCAGTCCCCACTGGGGGGACGGCAATCAGCCCCAGCATTTT CASSPHWGDGNQPQHF
- - TRBJ2-6 TRBV2 TGTGCCAGCGGGACGGAAAACTCTGGGGCCAACGTCCTGACTTTC CASGTENSGANVLTF
- TRBD1 TRBJ1-6 TRBV11-2 TGTGCCAGCAGCTTAGCCCGGGACAGGTTGCATAATTCACCCCTCCACTTT CASSLARDRLHNSPLHF
- - TRBJ2-2 TRBV10-3 TGTGCCATCAAGGGCCAGCCGGAGAACACCGGGGAGCTGTTTTTT CAIKGQPENTGELFF
- TRBD1 TRBJ2-7 TRBV10-1 TGCGCCAGCAGTGAATGGACAGGGTCCTCCGAGCAGTACTTC CASSEWTGSSEQYF
- - TRBJ1-2 TRBV5-5 TGTGCCAGCAGCGGTGAGGGCGTTTACTATGGCTACACCTTC CASSGEGVYYGYTF
- - TRBJ2-6 TRBV25-1 TGTGCCAGCAGTGATCCCTCCCTCAGCCCTGGGGCCAACGTCCTGACTTTC CASSDPSLSPGANVLTF
- TRBD1 TRBJ1-2 TRBV9 TGTGCCAGCAGCGTAGGGGACAGAGCTAACTATGGCTACACCTTC CASSVGDRANYGYTF
- TRBD2 TRBJ2-2 TRBV2 TGTGCCAGCAGCCAGACTAGCGGCCACACCGGGGAGCTGTTTTTT CASSQTSGHTGELFF
- - TRBJ1-5 TRBV2 TGTGCCAGCAGTTCCGAGGGTCAGCCCCAGCATTTT CASSSEGQPQHF
- TRBD2 TRBJ2-1 TRBV9 TGTGCCAGCAGCCAGACTAGCGGGGGACTCGGGAATGAGCAGTTCTTC CASSQTSGGLGNEQFF
- TRBD1 TRBJ2-1 TRBV6-6 TGTGCCAGCAGTCACAGGGGAAGGGTCAATGAGCAGTTCTTC CASSHRGRVNEQFF
- - TRBJ1-1 TRBV6-5 TGTGCCAGCAGTTACTCGATGGCGGCGACAACTACTGAAGCTTTCTTT CASSYSMAATTTEAFF
- TRBD1 TRBJ2-3 TRBV5-1 TGCGCCAGCAGTTGGTCAGGGGGCCGATCAGATACGCAGTATTTT CASSWSGGRSDTQYF
- - TRBJ2-1 TRBV7-2 TGTGCCAGCAGCTTTGTCTCCCACAATGAGCAGTTCTTC CASSFVSHNEQFF
- - TRBJ2-5 TRBV6-1 TGTGCCAGCAGTGTCCTATCGGGGGCGCGGGAGACCCAGTACTTC CASSVLSGARETQYF
once - TRBJ2-2 TRBV20-1 TGCAGTGCTAGAGGACGCTTTGGGCTGTTTTTT CSARGRFGLFF
- TRBD2 TRBJ2-1 TRBV18 TGTGCCAGCTCATCCAGCGGGGGCTTCAATGAGCAGTTCTTC CASSSSGGFNEQFF
- TRBD1 TRBJ1-2 TRBV28 TGTGCCAGCAGAAGAGGACAGGGCCTCTATGGCTACACCTTC CASRRGQGLYGYTF
few TRBD2 TRBJ2-7 TRBV15 TGTGCCACCAGCGGAGGGACTAGCGGGCGGAACGAGCAGTACTTC CATSGGTSGRNEQYF
- TRBD1 TRBJ2-3 TRBV10-2 TGCGCCAGCCCCTCACAGGGGGCTTCTAGCACAGATACGCAGTATTTT CASPSQGASSTDTQYF